These 30 T cell receptor beta chains were sequenced from one sample in a study of T cells in localized non-small cell lung cancer. This table comes from immunoSEQ multiplex PCR, and its TCRdb copy is limited to in-frame clones, with some not included. Among approximately 45,000 clones, about 85% were seen once, and the ten largest hold more than 2%. Sequences were derived from PBMCs, sampled before any cancer treatment. The source is a man between 40 and 70 years old with stage II lung adenocarcinoma.

The chain is built from TRBV6-1 and TRBJ2-7; D not certain. CDR1 MNHNS and CDR2 SASEGT come from the germline V gene. V was shortened by 0 bases and J by 2 bases, with 8 bases between the two germline ends. The length of the CDR3 is 14 residues. The CDR3 region has the DNA TGTGCCAGCAGTGAAGCCCAGAGTACCTACGAGCAGTACGTC. It is translated as CASSEAQSTYEQYV.

In its sample, this clone was seen a few times. The chain employs TRBV18 and TRBJ1-1, with no clear D. CDR1 is KGHSH, CDR2 LQKENI, per germline. The CDR3 runs 12 residues. Trimming left V 6 bases short and J 2 bases short, with 7 bases between. CDR3 in amino acids: CASSTRNTEAFF. Here the CDR3 DNA reads TGTGCCAGCTCTACCCGAAACACTGAAGCTTTCTTT. The whole variable domain, remainder taken from reference TRBV18 and TRBJ1-1, is NAGVMQNPRHLVRRRGQEARLRCSPMKGHSHVYWYRQLPEEGLKFMVYLQKENIIDESGMPKERFSAEFPKEGPSILRIQQVVRGDSAAYFCASSTRNTEAFFGQGTRLTVV.

The chain uses TRBV2 and TRBJ2-2; 9 bases line up with TRBD1. Trimming removed 7 bases from V and 4 bases from J; junction bases left unmatched: 7. The CDR3 is made up of 15 amino acids. From germline, CDR1 is SNHLY and CDR2 FYNNEI. CDR3 sequence reads: CASTTGQGSTGELFF. CDR3 coding DNA: TGTGCCAGCACCACGGGACAGGGCAGCACCGGGGAGCTGTTTTTT.

V usage is TRBV6-1 and J usage is TRBJ1-2; 9 bases align to TRBD1. The CDR3 spans 15 residues. Unmatched junction bases numbered 10, after V lost 7 bases and J lost 4 bases. Germline-derived CDR1 and CDR2 are MNHNS and SASEGT. For the CDR3, the DNA is TGTGCCAGCACCCTCGGACAGGGGTTCCGCTATGGCTACACCTTC. Encoded protein: CASTLGQGFRYGYTF.

The chain employs TRBV10-3 and TRBJ1-4; no clear D gene. The CDR3 is 15 residues long. The germline CDR1 and CDR2 sequences are ENHRY and SYGVKD. Trimming took 0 bases from V and 5 from J, leaving 10 bases between them. CDR3 in DNA: TGTGCCATCAGTGAGTCTCCTGGGGAGAATGAAAAACTGTTTTTT. Translating it yields CAISESPGENEKLFF.

The chain couples TRBV5-1 to TRBJ1-2; possible D gene TRBD1, 5 bases. In germline, CDR1 is SGHRS, CDR2 YFSETQ. V lost 0 bases and J lost 8, with 14 bases in between. There are 14 residues in the CDR3. Written as DNA, the CDR3 is TGCGCCAGCAGCTTGGGAGAAGGGGTATGGGGCTACACCTTC. This sequence encodes CASSLGEGVWGYTF.

J is TRBJ2-6 and V is TRBV27, with D possibly matching TRBD1 (5 bases). Trimming shortened V by 5 bases and J by 1 base, and 9 bases separated the two germline ends. The CDR3 sequence is 15 residues long. The germline V gene encodes CDR1 MNHEY and CDR2 SMNVEV (reference sequence). The CDR3 DNA is TGTGCCAGCAGTCCACAGGTTTCTGGGGCCAACGTCCTGACTTTC. It is translated as CASSPQVSGANVLTF.

The chain uses TRBV6-5 and TRBJ1-5; D ambiguous. The CDR3 has 14 amino acids. V was cut by 3 bases and J by 3 bases, with 9 bases left in between. CDR1 is MNHEY and CDR2 is SVGAGI in the germline V gene. Here the CDR3 DNA reads TGTGCCAGCAGTTATGGTCCCAACAATCAGCCCCAGCATTTT. Translation: CASSYGPNNQPQHF.

The rearrangement uses TRBV9 and TRBJ2-1; a possible D gene is TRBD1 (6 bases). CDR3 length equals 13 residues. Germline-derived CDR1 and CDR2 are SGDLS and YYNGEE. V gave up 6 bases and J gave up 6 bases, with 13 bases separating them. The DNA of the CDR3 is TGTGCCAGCACCGCAGGGGTTGGCAATGAGCAGTTCTTC. This encodes CASTAGVGNEQFF.

V and J are TRBV9 and TRBJ2-1, with D unclear. Germline values: CDR1 SGDLS, CDR2 YYNGEE. V gave up 0 bases and J gave up 0 bases, with 10 bases separating them. This CDR3 has 16 residues. CDR3 nucleotide sequence: TGTGCCAGCAGCGTAGTCCCAGGTGTCTCCTACAATGAGCAGTTCTTC. Residues: CASSVVPGVSYNEQFF.

The chain uses TRBV4-2 and TRBJ2-3, with 10 bases that match TRBD2. Germline values: CDR1 LGHNA, CDR2 YNFKEQ. With V trimmed by 2 bases and J by 6 bases, 11 bases remained unmatched. This CDR3 contains 17 residues. DNA for the CDR3: TGTGCCAGCAGCCAAATACCCGGACTAGCGGTCCCCGATACGCAGTATTTT. It encodes CASSQIPGLAVPDTQYF.

This chain joins TRBV25-1 and TRBJ1-1; TRBD1 is a possible D gene (5 bases). The length of the CDR3 is 13 residues. Germline V gene data show CDR1 as MGHDK and CDR2 as SYGVNS. V lost 6 bases and J 5 bases, leaving 13 bases between the germline ends. In DNA, the CDR3 is TGTGCCAGCAGGGCAGTGGGGGAGACTGAAGCTTTCTTT. Translating it yields CASRAVGETEAFF.

The CDR3 is CASSQDEGFGNTIYF. CDR3 DNA sequence: TGCGCCAGCAGCCAAGATGAAGGGTTTGGAAACACCATATATTTT. V gene TRBV4-1 combines with J gene TRBJ1-3; D is uncertain. Trimming removed 0 bases from V and 3 bases from J, with 9 bases in between. Germline lookup yields CDR1 MGHRA and CDR2 YSYEKL. The CDR3 contains 15 residues.

This chain links TRBV6-5 with TRBJ2-6; D is undetermined. V lost 2 bases and J 2 bases, leaving 7 bases between the germline ends. The CDR3 is 15 residues long. CDR1 MNHEY and CDR2 SVGAGI come from the germline V gene. CDR3 loop: CASSYVQTGANVLTF. In nucleotides, the CDR3 is TGTGCCAGCAGTTACGTACAGACTGGGGCCAACGTCCTGACTTTC.

The genes are TRBV10-3 and TRBJ2-1, with TRBD2 identical over 13 bases. The CDR3 loop spans 18 amino acids. Per germline, CDR1 ENHRY and CDR2 SYGVKD. V gave up 5 bases and J gave up 4 bases; unmatched junction bases: 11. This chain's CDR3 is CAISSSPTSGGDYNEQFF. CDR3 DNA sequence: TGTGCCATCAGTTCCTCGCCTACTAGCGGGGGGGATTACAATGAGCAGTTCTTC.

This sequence joins TRBV5-1 and TRBJ1-1; possible D gene TRBD1, 5 bases. V shed 0 bases and J shed 4 bases, with 10 bases lying between them. Germline V gives CDR1 SGHRS, CDR2 YFSETQ. The CDR3 extends over 14 amino acids. CDR3 region: CASSLGLGVTEAFF. CDR3 DNA: TGCGCCAGCAGCTTGGGTTTAGGGGTCACTGAAGCTTTCTTT.

The J gene is TRBJ2-3, the V gene TRBV19, with D perhaps assigned TRBD1 or TRBD2 (5 bases each). Trimming left V 4 bases short and J 1 base short, with 9 bases between. The CDR3 extends over 14 amino acids. Germline CDR1 LNHDA, CDR2 SQIVND (reference sequence). This CDR3 reads CASSTLGGTDTQYF. CDR3 DNA sequence: TGTGCCAGTAGTACCCTGGGGGGCACAGATACGCAGTATTTT.

This clone was picked up a small number of times. The chain joins TRBV6-6 to TRBJ1-1, with D unclear. The length of the CDR3 is 10 residues. CDR1 MNHNY and CDR2 SVGAGI come from the germline V gene (reference sequence). V was trimmed by 6 bases and J by 6 bases, leaving 5 bases between them. This CDR3 is CASSRAEAFF. The CDR3 region has the DNA TGTGCCAGCAGCCGGGCTGAAGCTTTCTTT.

This rearrangement joins TRBV4-1 to TRBJ1-4, with unresolved D. The V end was cut by 1 base, the J end by 3 bases, with 15 bases between. Germline V lookup: CDR1 MGHRA, CDR2 YSYEKL. CDR3 length: 17 residues. The chain's CDR3 is CASSQVAPARPNEKLFF. CDR3 nucleotides: TGCGCCAGCAGCCAAGTAGCCCCAGCAAGGCCTAATGAAAAACTGTTTTTT.

As to this clone: The sample contains more than one DNA sequence encoding this CDR3. The genes are TRBV14 and TRBJ1-2; 7 nucleotides agree with TRBD1. Unmatched junction bases numbered 3, after V lost 4 bases and J lost 4 bases. CDR1 and CDR2 (germline): SGHDN, FVKESK. CDR3 length: 13 amino acids. The CDR3 reads CASSLQGTYGYTF. The CDR3 nucleotides read TGTGCCAGCAGCCTACAGGGGACCTATGGCTACACCTTC.

This chain links TRBV13 with TRBJ1-3; D ambiguous. CDR1 is PRHDT, CDR2 FYEKMQ, per germline (reference sequence). Trimming shortened V by 5 bases and J by 4 bases, and 9 bases separated the two germline ends. The CDR3 has 13 amino acids. The CDR3 sequence: CASSLSRGNTIYF. The CDR3 DNA reads as TGTGCCAGCAGCCTTAGTCGGGGAAACACCATATATTTT.

The chain employs TRBV5-1 and TRBJ1-2; no clear D gene. The V end was cut by 0 bases, the J end by 8 bases, with 17 bases between. This CDR3 is 15 amino acids long. Germline V lookup: CDR1 SGHRS, CDR2 YFSETQ. CDR3 sequence reads: CASSLGASEVWGYTF. CDR3 bases: TGCGCCAGCAGCTTGGGGGCTTCCGAAGTTTGGGGCTACACCTTC.

The rearrangement uses TRBV6-1 and TRBJ2-7; 7 bases are shared with TRBD1. V dropped 0 bases and J dropped 0; count of bases not matched to a gene: 2. Germline V gene data show CDR1 as MNHNS and CDR2 as SASEGT. This CDR3 has 15 amino acids. CDR3 residues: CASSEAGDSSYEQYV. The DNA for the CDR3 is TGTGCCAGCAGTGAAGCGGGGGACAGCTCCTACGAGCAGTACGTC.

The genes are TRBV29-1 and TRBJ2-7; 7 nucleotides align to TRBD1. The germline gives CDR1 SQVTM, CDR2 ANQGSEA. The V gene end was trimmed by 4 bases and the J gene end by 6 bases; junction bases not matched to a gene: 12. This CDR3 has 14 residues. The CDR3 here is CSVVGTDYRREQYF. DNA of the CDR3: TGCAGCGTTGTGGGGACAGATTATCGTCGCGAGCAGTACTTC.

This rearrangement joins TRBV29-1 to TRBJ2-1; the match to TRBD1 covers 7 bases. Germline CDR1 SQVTM, CDR2 ANQGSEA. The CDR3 has 14 residues. After removal of 2 bases from V and 8 bases from J, the junction contained 9 bases not matched to a gene. The CDR3 loop reads CSVEKVEQGYEQFF. In DNA form, the CDR3 reads TGCAGCGTTGAAAAGGTCGAACAGGGGTATGAGCAGTTCTTC.

The rearrangement joins TRBV5-1 to TRBJ2-3; TRBD2 agrees at 11 bases. There are 14 residues in the CDR3. Germline CDR1 reads SGHRS; CDR2 reads YFSETQ. With 4 bases clipped from V and 5 bases from J, the junction kept 3 bases outside the gene matches. CDR3 sequence: CASSTGLAGDTQYF. CDR3 DNA: TGCGCCAGCAGCACCGGACTAGCGGGAGATACGCAGTATTTT. The variable domain in full, with the rest retrieved from reference TRBV5-1 and TRBJ2-3, is KAGVTQTPRYLIKTRGQQVTLSCSPISGHRSVSWYQQTPGQGLQFLFEYFSETQRNKGNFPGRFSGRQFSNSRSEMNVSTLELGDSALYLCASSTGLAGDTQYFGPGTRLTVL.

The rearrangement joins TRBV15 to TRBJ1-1, with D possibly matching TRBD1 (5 bases). V was cut by 3 bases and J by 4 bases, with 12 bases left in between. CDR1 is LNHNV and CDR2 is YYDKDF in the germline V gene (reference sequence). The CDR3 is 14 amino acids. The CDR3 is CATSREGISTEAFF. As DNA, the CDR3 is TGTGCCACCAGCAGGGAGGGGATCAGCACTGAAGCTTTCTTT.

V gene TRBV28 combines with J gene TRBJ1-2, with no clear D. The CDR3 has 13 amino acids. V shed 3 bases and J shed 2 bases, with 7 bases lying between them. CDR1 is MDHEN and CDR2 is SYDVKM in the germline V gene. CDR3 region: CASSLEENYGYTF. CDR3 bases: TGTGCCAGCAGTTTGGAAGAAAACTATGGCTACACCTTC.

Remarks on this clone: Other nucleotide sequences in the sample specify the same CDR3. The rearrangement joins TRBV5-1 to TRBJ1-1; D uncertain. Germline V gene data show CDR1 as SGHRS and CDR2 as YFSETQ. The V and J ends lost 0 bases and 1 base respectively, with 4 bases between them. There are 13 residues in the CDR3. In DNA form, the CDR3 reads TGCGCCAGCAGCTTGGGAGGGAACACTGAAGCTTTCTTT. Translated: CASSLGGNTEAFF.

The V gene is TRBV10-3, the J gene TRBJ2-2; TRBD1 matches 9 bases. From germline, CDR1 is ENHRY and CDR2 SYGVKD. This CDR3 is built from 14 residues. V trimming: 6 bases; J trimming: 1 base; junction bases outside the gene matches: 0. Written as DNA, the CDR3 is TGTGCCATCAGGGGACAGGGGAACACCGGGGAGCTGTTTTTT. It specifies CAIRGQGNTGELFF.